Listed below are T cell receptor beta chains from one sample, sequenced in a study of OX40 agonist ivuxolimab in advanced cancers. The repertoire was sequenced with immunoSEQ multiplex PCR; TCRdb's copy has only in-frame clones and lacks some. The sample holds fewer than 120,000 clones, over 85% seen once. The sequencing here drew on CD4+ or CD8+ T cells sorted from blood, taken in a trial of the OX40 agonist ivuxolimab. Source of these receptors: an adult with an advanced solid tumor such as melanoma, head and neck, liver or kidney cancer. Both conserved end residues are part of each CDR3. A D gene is named only where the DNA matches it firmly. The size field is filled for only some rows; it gives once, few, many or a size class.

D: -
J: TRBJ2-1
V: TRBV7-6
size: -
DNA: TGTGCCAGCAGCTGGGACGGAATTTACAATGAGCAGTTCTTC
CDR3: CASSWDGIYNEQFF

D: -
J: TRBJ2-6
V: TRBV5-1
size: -
DNA: TGCGCCAGCAGCTTAGGACTATCTGGGGCCAACGTCCTGACTTTC
CDR3: CASSLGLSGANVLTF

D: -
J: TRBJ1-1
V: TRBV6-5
size: -
DNA: TGTGCCAGCACCCTTACCTCGAGGGCTGAAGCTTTCTTT
CDR3: CASTLTSRAEAFF

D: TRBD1
J: TRBJ1-4
V: TRBV4-1
size: -
DNA: TGCGCCAGCAGCCAAACCCGCTTTACAACTCCGACAGGGGATGGGGAAAAACTGTTTTTT
CDR3: CASSQTRFTTPTGDGEKLFF

D: -
J: TRBJ2-7
V: TRBV27
size: -
DNA: TGTGCCAGCCGTCGAAGGGACTCCTACGAGCAGTACTTC
CDR3: CASRRRDSYEQYF

D: TRBD2
J: TRBJ2-3
V: TRBV5-4
size: -
DNA: TGTGCCAGCAGCTTCTCACGGGGGGGGCCTGATACGCAGTATTTT
CDR3: CASSFSRGGPDTQYF

D: TRBD1
J: TRBJ1-1
V: TRBV6-6
size: -
DNA: TGTGCCAGCAAGGGACAGGGGGGCACTGAAGCTTTCTTT
CDR3: CASKGQGGTEAFF

D: TRBD1
J: TRBJ1-5
V: TRBV28
size: -
DNA: TGTGCCAGCAGTTTATCCGGGACAGGCCGCGTTCAGCCCCAGCATTTT
CDR3: CASSLSGTGRVQPQHF

D: -
J: TRBJ2-3
V: TRBV19
size: -
DNA: TGTGCCAGTGTGGGAGATACGCAGTATTTT
CDR3: CASVGDTQYF

D: -
J: TRBJ1-1
V: TRBV30
size: once
DNA: TGTGCCTCCAGTCCGGGAGGTGAAGCTTTCTTT
CDR3: CASSPGGEAFF

D: TRBD1
J: TRBJ1-1
V: TRBV6-6
size: -
DNA: TGTGCCAGCAGGATGGGACAGGGACATACTGAAGCTTTCTTT
CDR3: CASRMGQGHTEAFF

D: -
J: TRBJ2-7
V: TRBV9
size: once
DNA: TGTGCCAGCAGCGTAGGTGGAGGGAGAACACACGAGCAGTACTTC
CDR3: CASSVGGGRTHEQYF

D: TRBD2
J: TRBJ2-1
V: TRBV7-7
size: -
DNA: TGTGCTAGCAGCTTGGGTACTAGCGGAGAGCAGTTCTTC
CDR3: CASSLGTSGEQFF

D: TRBD1
J: TRBJ2-7
V: TRBV5-1
size: -
DNA: TGCGCCAGCAGCCTGGGACAGGGTTTCAACGAGCAGTACTTC
CDR3: CASSLGQGFNEQYF

D: TRBD1
J: TRBJ1-4
V: TRBV7-9
size: -
DNA: TGTGCCAGCAGCTTAGGGACAGGGGCTAGGAGTAATGAAAAACTGTTTTTT
CDR3: CASSLGTGARSNEKLFF

D: -
J: TRBJ2-7
V: TRBV6-5
size: -
DNA: TGTGCCAGCAGTTACTCGAGTCAGGCTCCCTACGAGCAGTACTTC
CDR3: CASSYSSQAPYEQYF

D: -
J: TRBJ2-3
V: TRBV5-4
size: -
DNA: TGTGCCAGCAGCTTGGCCAAGGGTTACACAGATACGCAGTATTTT
CDR3: CASSLAKGYTDTQYF

D: TRBD1
J: TRBJ2-6
V: TRBV7-9
size: -
DNA: TGTGCCAGCAGCGCCCGGACAGGACCCGGGGCCAACGTCCTGACTTTC
CDR3: CASSARTGPGANVLTF